Listed below are T cell receptor beta chains from one sample, sequenced in a study of T cells in Graves' hyperthyroidism and ophthalmopathy. MiXCR, run by TCRdb on the multiplex PCR reads, gives a single entry per CDR3 protein. The table records about 270,000 distinct CDR3 sequences, around 22% of them present only once. Sequenced sample: blood. These receptor sequences come from a man aged 25 to 40 with Graves' ophthalmopathy. Each CDR3 is given with its conserved first and last residue. Fields, in order: J gene, clone size, D gene, V gene, CDR3 DNA, CDR3 protein. The D gene is left open where the match is weak. Clone size is not always given. Where it is, it says once, few, many or a class for expanded clones.

TRBJ1-1 many NA TRBV11-2 TGTGCCAGCAGCTTAAAAGGGGGCACTGAAGCTTTCTTT CASSLKGGTEAFF
TRBJ2-1 NA NA TRBV11-3 TGTGCCAGCAGCTACACGCAGCTTAACAATGAGCAGTTCTTC CASSYTQLNNEQFF
TRBJ1-2 NA NA TRBV30 TGTGCCTGCCCCCCTGTGACGGGGGAGGCGAACTATGGCTACACCTTC CACPPVTGEANYGYTF
TRBJ2-5 many NA TRBV6-1 TGTGCCAGCAGTCCGGGCAGGGGGGTCCAAGAGACCCAGTACTTC CASSPGRGVQETQYF
TRBJ1-6 NA TRBD1 TRBV9 TGTGCCAGCAGCGTAGCGGGGACAGGAGGTTCACCCCTCCACTTT CASSVAGTGGSPLHF
TRBJ2-7 NA NA TRBV6-1 TGTGCCAGCACCCAAGGGGGTCACGAGCAGTACTTC CASTQGGHEQYF
TRBJ2-7 many NA TRBV19 TGTGCCAGTTCCTCTATTCCCCCAGAATCCTACGAGCAGTACTTC CASSSIPPESYEQYF
TRBJ2-1 many TRBD2 TRBV11-3 TGTGCCAGCAGGACTAGCGGGACTAATGAGCAGTTCTTC CASRTSGTNEQFF
TRBJ2-1 NA NA TRBV7-3 TGTGCCAGCAGTTTTAATAGCGGATCCTACAATGAGCAGTTCTTC CASSFNSGSYNEQFF
TRBJ2-7 NA TRBD1 TRBV28 TGTGCCAGCAGTTTGGGGCCCGACAGGGCGATTGGCAACGAGCAGTACTTC CASSLGPDRAIGNEQYF
TRBJ2-5 few TRBD2 TRBV27 TGTGCCAGCAGTAGGCGGGAGGGCCTTCAAGAGACCCAGTACTTC CASSRREGLQETQYF
TRBJ2-1 few NA TRBV30 TGTGCCTGGAGTGTTTATTTCTTAGGAGTCTCGGCGAGGGAGCAGTTCTTC CAWSVYFLGVSAREQFF
TRBJ2-1 many TRBD2 TRBV7-8 TGTGCCAGCAGCTTAGGGACTAGCGCCTACAATGAGCAGTTCTTC CASSLGTSAYNEQFF
TRBJ2-2 few TRBD1 TRBV2 TGTGCCAGCTCTTATTCTGGGACAGGGAATACCGGGGAGCTGTTTTTT CASSYSGTGNTGELFF